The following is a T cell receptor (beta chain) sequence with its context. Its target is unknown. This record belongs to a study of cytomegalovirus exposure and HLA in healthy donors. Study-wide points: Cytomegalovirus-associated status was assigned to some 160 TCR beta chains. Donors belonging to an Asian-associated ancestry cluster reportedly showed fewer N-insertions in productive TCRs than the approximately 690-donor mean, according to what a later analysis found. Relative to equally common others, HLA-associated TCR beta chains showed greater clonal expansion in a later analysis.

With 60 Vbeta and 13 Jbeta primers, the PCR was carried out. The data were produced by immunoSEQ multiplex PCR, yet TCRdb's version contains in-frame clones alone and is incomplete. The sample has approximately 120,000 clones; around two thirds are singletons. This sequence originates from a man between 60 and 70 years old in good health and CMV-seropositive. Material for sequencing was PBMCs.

The CDR3 protein is CASTQLPSSYNEQFF. DNA of the CDR3: TGTGCCAGCACTCAATTACCGAGTTCCTACAATGAGCAGTTCTTC. The rearrangement uses TRBV7-8 and TRBJ2-1; D unresolved. Germline V gene lookup returns CDR1 SGHVS and CDR2 FQNEAQ. With 7 bases removed from V and 1 base from J, the gap between germline ends came to 14 bases. This CDR3 spans 15 amino acids.